The present T cell receptor (beta chain) was sequenced within a study of memory CD4+ T cells and cytomegalovirus serostatus. The sort gate was single viable CD3+CD4+CD8-CD45RO+ cells for memory CD4+ T cells. Germline CDR1 MDHEN, CDR2 SYDVKM. V lost 6 bases, J lost 0 bases, and 3 bases lay in between. The CDR3 sequence is 11 residues long. Measured with immunoSEQ multiplex PCR; TCRdb has only the in-frame clones, and not every one. Of approximately 52,000 clones listed, around 78% are singletons. The receptor's source is an adult in good health and CMV-seronegative. The sample was memory CD4+ T cells from blood. The chain uses TRBV28 and TRBJ2-7; D is uncertain. CDR3 DNA sequence: TGTGCCAGCAGGTCCTCCTACGAGCAGTACTTC. Translation gives CASRSSYEQYF. The full variable domain, rest sourced from reference TRBV28 and TRBJ2-7, is DVKVTQSSRYLVKRTGEKVFLECVQDMDHENMFWYRQDPGLGLRLIYFSYDVKMKEKGDIPEGYSVSREKKERFSLILESASTNQTSMYLCASRSSYEQYFGPGTRLTVT.